This record covers a single T cell receptor beta chain. Trimming took 0 bases from V and 8 from J, leaving 13 bases between them. The germline V gene encodes CDR1 LNHNV and CDR2 YYDKDF (reference sequence). CDR3 length equals 14 residues. The data stem from a study of cytomegalovirus exposure and HLA in healthy donors. 60 Vbeta and 13 Jbeta primers were used in PCR. Some clones are missing from TCRdb's copy, which holds only in-frame ones; the method was immunoSEQ multiplex PCR. The profile shows some 130,000 clones, roughly 78% of them singletons. This sequence joins TRBV15 and TRBJ1-2; tentatively, D is TRBD1 (6 bases). Sequencing input: PBMCs. This sequence originates from a woman in her thirties in good health and CMV-seropositive. CDR3 sequence: CATSRDLGAQGYTF. CDR3 coding DNA: TGTGCCACCAGCAGAGATTTGGGGGCGCAAGGCTACACCTTC.